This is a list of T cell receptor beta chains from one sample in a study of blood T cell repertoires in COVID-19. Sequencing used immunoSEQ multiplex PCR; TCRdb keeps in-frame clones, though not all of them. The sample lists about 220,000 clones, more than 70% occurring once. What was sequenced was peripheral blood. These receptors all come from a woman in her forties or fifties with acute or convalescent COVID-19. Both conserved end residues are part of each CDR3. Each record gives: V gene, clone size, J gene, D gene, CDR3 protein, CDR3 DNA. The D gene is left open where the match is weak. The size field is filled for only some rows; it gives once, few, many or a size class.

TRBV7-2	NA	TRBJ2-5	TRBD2	CASSFTSGQETQYF	TGTGCCAGCAGCTTTACTAGCGGCCAAGAGACCCAGTACTTC
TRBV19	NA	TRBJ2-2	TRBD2	CASSISTSGRSTGELFF	TGTGCCAGTAGTATTAGCACTAGCGGGAGGAGCACCGGGGAGCTGTTTTTT
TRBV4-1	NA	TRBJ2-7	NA	CASSPLETSYEQYF	TGCGCCAGCAGCCCGCTCGAGACTAGCTACGAGCAGTACTTC
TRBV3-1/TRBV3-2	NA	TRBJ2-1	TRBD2	CASSQDIAGTYNEQFF	TGTGCCAGCAGCCAAGATATAGCGGGAACCTACAATGAGCAGTTCTTC
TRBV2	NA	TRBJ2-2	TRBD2	CASTMGGVYTGELFF	TGTGCCAGCACCATGGGGGGGGTATACACCGGGGAGCTGTTTTTT
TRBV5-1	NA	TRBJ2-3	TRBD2	CASSSGTSGRGVADTQYF	TGCGCCAGCAGCTCCGGGACTAGCGGGAGGGGAGTAGCAGATACGCAGTATTTT
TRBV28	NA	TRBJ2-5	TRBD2	CASSSNKLAGDSETQYF	TGTGCCAGCAGTTCCAACAAACTAGCGGGAGACAGTGAGACCCAGTACTTC
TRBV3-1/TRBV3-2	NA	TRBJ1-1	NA	CASSQSGTEAFF	TGTGCCAGCAGCCAATCGGGGACTGAAGCTTTCTTT
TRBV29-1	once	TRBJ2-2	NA	CSGQPGPTGELFF	TGCAGCGGACAACCAGGGCCGACCGGGGAGCTGTTTTTT
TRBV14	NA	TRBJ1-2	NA	CASSQRLGGDGYGYTF	TGTGCCAGCAGCCAAAGACTGGGAGGGGATGGCTATGGCTACACCTTC
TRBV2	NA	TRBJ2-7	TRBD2	CASSEGGSRGYEQYF	TGTGCCAGCAGTGAAGGCGGGAGTAGAGGCTACGAGCAGTACTTC
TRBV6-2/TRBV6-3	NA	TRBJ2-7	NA	CASSSWGQAYEQYF	TGTGCCAGCAGTTCGTGGGGACAAGCCTACGAGCAGTACTTC
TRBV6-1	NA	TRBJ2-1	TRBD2	CASSEDGAGGGNEQFF	TGTGCCAGCAGTGAAGACGGAGCGGGAGGGGGGAATGAGCAGTTCTTC
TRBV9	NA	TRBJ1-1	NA	CASSVGRGQGTEAFF	TGTGCCAGCAGCGTAGGGCGGGGGCAGGGGACTGAAGCTTTCTTT
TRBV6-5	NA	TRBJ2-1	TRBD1	CASSYRQGGYNEQFF	TGTGCCAGCAGTTACCGACAGGGGGGTTACAATGAGCAGTTCTTC
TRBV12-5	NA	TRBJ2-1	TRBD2	CASGLVQTSGNNEQFF	TGTGCTAGTGGTTTGGTACAAACTAGCGGGAACAATGAGCAGTTCTTC
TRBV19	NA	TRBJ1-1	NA	CASSIDPGTEAFF	TGTGCCAGTAGTATAGATCCCGGCACTGAAGCTTTCTTT
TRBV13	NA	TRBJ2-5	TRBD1	CASSAGQGEETQYF	TGTGCCAGCAGCGCAGGACAGGGTGAAGAGACCCAGTACTTC
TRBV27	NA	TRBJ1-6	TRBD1	CASSLGTGTLHF	TGTGCCAGCAGTTTAGGGACAGGGACCCTCCACTTT
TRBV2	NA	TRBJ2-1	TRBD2	CASSEAGLAGVYEQFF	TGTGCCAGCAGTGAAGCAGGGCTAGCGGGAGTCTATGAGCAGTTCTTC
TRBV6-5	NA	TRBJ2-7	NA	CASSYSKQGDYEQYF	TGTGCCAGCAGTTACTCGAAACAGGGAGACTACGAGCAGTACTTC
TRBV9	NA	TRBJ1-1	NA	CASSVGPNTEAFF	TGTGCCAGCAGCGTAGGGCCGAACACTGAAGCTTTCTTT
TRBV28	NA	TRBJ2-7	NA	CASSFGTRGLWEQYF	TGTGCCAGCAGTTTCGGGACAAGGGGTTTATGGGAGCAGTACTTC